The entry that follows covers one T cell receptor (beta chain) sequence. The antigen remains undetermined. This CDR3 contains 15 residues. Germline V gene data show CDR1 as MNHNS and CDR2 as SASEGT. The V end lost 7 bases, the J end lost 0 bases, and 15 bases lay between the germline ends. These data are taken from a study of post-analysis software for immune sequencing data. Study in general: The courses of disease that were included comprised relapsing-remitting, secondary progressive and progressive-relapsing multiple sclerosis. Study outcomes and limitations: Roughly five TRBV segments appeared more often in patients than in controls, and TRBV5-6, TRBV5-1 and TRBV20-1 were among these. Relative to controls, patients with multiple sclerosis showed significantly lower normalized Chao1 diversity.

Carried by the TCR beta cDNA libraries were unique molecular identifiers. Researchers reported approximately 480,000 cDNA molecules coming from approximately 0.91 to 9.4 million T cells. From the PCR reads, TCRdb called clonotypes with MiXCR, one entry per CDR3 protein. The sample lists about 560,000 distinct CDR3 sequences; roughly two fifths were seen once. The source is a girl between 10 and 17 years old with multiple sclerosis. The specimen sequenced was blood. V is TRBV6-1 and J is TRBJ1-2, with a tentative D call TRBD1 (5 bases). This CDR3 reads CASTTGTGTNYGYTF. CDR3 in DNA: TGTGCCAGCACCACCGGGACGGGCACTAACTATGGCTACACCTTC.